These 16 T cell receptor beta chains came from one sample sequenced in a study of cytomegalovirus exposure and HLA in healthy donors. Sequenced by immunoSEQ multiplex PCR; TCRdb stores in-frame clones only, minus some. This table holds roughly 260,000 clones, roughly 89% found once. The sample consisted of PBMCs. All receptors come from a man aged 18 to 29 in good health and CMV-seronegative.

The chain links TRBV6-1 to TRBJ2-1; 13 nucleotides align to TRBD2. The CDR3 loop spans 14 amino acids. V shed 6 bases, J shed 8 bases, and the junction held 4 bases outside the gene matches. In germline, CDR1 is MNHNS, CDR2 SASEGT. The CDR3 DNA is TGTGCCAGCAGGGGACTAGCGGGACCCGATGAGCAGTTCTTC. Its translation is CASRGLAGPDEQFF.

The chain carries TRBV7-3 and TRBJ2-5; 10 bases match TRBD2. V lost 1 base, J lost 1 base, and 3 bases stayed unmatched. The CDR3 is 16 amino acids. The V gene's germline CDR1 is SGHTA and CDR2 FQGTGA. The CDR3 region is CASSLRASGSQETQYF. The CDR3 bases are TGTGCCAGCAGCTTAAGGGCTAGCGGGAGCCAAGAGACCCAGTACTTC.

This chain links TRBV28 with TRBJ2-5; TRBD1 might be the D (5 bases). Trimming cost V 6 bases and J 4 bases, with 12 bases left between them. There are 13 residues in the CDR3. Germline-derived CDR1 and CDR2 are MDHEN and SYDVKM. The CDR3 here is CASSRGRGETQYF. The DNA of the CDR3 is TGTGCCAGCAGCCGTGGAAGGGGAGAGACCCAGTACTTC.

The V and J genes are TRBV28 and TRBJ2-5; the match to TRBD2 covers 8 bases. The ends lost 7 bases at V and 5 bases at J; junction bases unmatched: 18. The CDR3 is 17 residues long. Germline loops: CDR1 MDHEN, CDR2 SYDVKM. CDR3 in DNA: TGTGCCAGCACCCCAAGCTTAGCGGGGAAACGGGGGGAGACCCAGTACTTC. Its protein product is CASTPSLAGKRGETQYF.

V usage is TRBV10-3 and J usage is TRBJ1-1; a weak D match, TRBD1 (5 bases). V gave up 11 bases and J gave up 2 bases, with 15 bases separating them. This CDR3 is built from 13 residues. Germline V CDR1 and CDR2: ENHRY, SYGVKD. Written as DNA, the CDR3 is TGTGCCGCTGGGGGAGGGAGAAACACTGAAGCTTTCTTT. Translating it yields CAAGGGRNTEAFF.

There are a few counts of this clone. The chain links TRBV5-1 to TRBJ2-2; weak D call: TRBD1 (6 bases). V lost 1 base and J lost 9, with 16 bases in between. This CDR3 is built from 15 residues. The V gene's germline CDR1 is SGHRS and CDR2 YFSETQ. The DNA of the CDR3 is TGCGCCAGCAGCTTGCCCCCCAGGGGCCTCAGGGAGCTGTTTTTT. Its translation: CASSLPPRGLRELFF.

The gene calls are TRBV18 and TRBJ1-5, with TRBD1 matching over 7 bases. J was trimmed by 5 bases and V by 5 bases; bases with no gene match: 3. Looked up from germline, CDR1 is KGHSH and CDR2 is LQKENI. The CDR3 length is 13 residues. For the CDR3, the DNA is TGTGCCAGCTCAGACAGGGTGGATCAGCCCCAGCATTTT. It codes for CASSDRVDQPQHF.

The V and J genes are TRBV23-1 and TRBJ2-7; D perhaps matches TRBD2 (6 bases). TRBV23-1 is recorded as an ORF, its role being uncertain. The CDR3 extends over 16 amino acids. The V and J ends lost 0 bases and 1 base respectively, with 13 bases between them. CDR3 region: CASSQSSSEGSYEQYF. The CDR3, as DNA: TGCGCCAGCAGTCAATCGAGTTCGGAGGGGTCCTACGAGCAGTACTTC.

This clone was counted once. This CDR3 is CASSPTSGGWNEQFF. DNA for the CDR3: TGTGCCAGCAGTCCAACTAGCGGGGGATGGAATGAGCAGTTCTTC. The gene calls are TRBV6-5 and TRBJ2-1; 11 bases are shared with TRBD2. V lost 5 bases to trimming and J lost 7 bases; unmatched junction nucleotides: 7. The germline V gene has CDR1 MNHEY and CDR2 SVGAGI. This CDR3 region has 15 residues.

The chain links TRBV27 to TRBJ2-3; a weak D match, TRBD2 (7 bases). Germline CDR1 reads MNHEY; CDR2 reads SMNVEV (reference sequence). CDR3 length: 14 amino acids. Trimming cost V 2 bases and J 3 bases, with 9 bases left between them. The chain's CDR3 is CASSLGRGTDTQYF. The CDR3 DNA reads as TGTGCCAGCAGTTTAGGGAGGGGGACAGATACGCAGTATTTT.

This chain connects TRBV25-1 to TRBJ1-1; D gene uncertain. Trimming pared 5 bases from V and 0 bases from J, leaving 4 bases between. Germline V gene lookup returns CDR1 MGHDK and CDR2 SYGVNS. This CDR3 is built from 12 residues. CDR3 loop: CASSRVNTEAFF. The CDR3 DNA sequence: TGTGCCAGCAGTCGAGTGAACACTGAAGCTTTCTTT.

The chain recombines TRBV29-1 with TRBJ2-7, with 12 bases fitting TRBD2. Germline V gene data show CDR1 as SQVTM and CDR2 as ANQGSEA. J was trimmed by 0 bases and V by 7 bases; bases with no gene match: 1. The CDR3 runs to 13 residues. This CDR3 reads CSATSGSSYEQYF. CDR3 bases: TGCAGCGCGACTAGCGGGAGCTCCTACGAGCAGTACTTC.

The J gene is TRBJ2-1, the V gene TRBV2; maybe TRBD2 (6 bases). CDR3 length equals 13 residues. V shed 8 bases and J shed 9 bases, with 17 bases lying between them. CDR1 and CDR2 from the germline V gene are SNHLY and FYNNEI. This CDR3 is CASHPAGLGEQFF. CDR3 nucleotide sequence: TGTGCCAGCCATCCTGCGGGGCTCGGTGAGCAGTTCTTC.

The count of this clone is one. V and J are TRBV10-2 and TRBJ2-2; weak D call: TRBD1 (5 bases). Deletions cut 3 bases from V and 0 bases from J, with 11 bases between. CDR1 WSHSY and CDR2 SAAADI come from the germline V gene. The CDR3 is 16 amino acids. CDR3 amino acids: CASSEGRGTNTGELFF. CDR3 coding DNA: TGCGCCAGCAGTGAAGGAAGGGGAACGAACACCGGGGAGCTGTTTTTT.

This chain links TRBV27 with TRBJ1-4; D perhaps matches TRBD1 (6 bases). Trimming removed 7 bases at V and 5 bases at J, with 17 bases between. Looked up from germline, CDR1 is MNHEY and CDR2 is SMNVEV (reference sequence). The CDR3 extends over 15 amino acids. The CDR3 DNA sequence: TGTGCCAGCATGTGGGGGGGGCAGGGGAATGAAAAACTGTTTTTT. Its translation: CASMWGGQGNEKLFF. Filled out from reference TRBV27 and TRBJ1-4, the complete variable domain reads EAQVTQNPRYLITVTGKKLTVTCSQNMNHEYMSWYRQDPGLGLRQIYYSMNVEVTDKGDVPEGYKVSRKEKRNFPLILESPSPNQTSLYFCASMWGGQGNEKLFFGSGTQLSVL.

This chain joins TRBV4-3 and TRBJ2-2; 7 bases are shared with TRBD1. Germline trimming cut 1 base from V and 4 bases from J; bases unmatched to any gene: 6. Germline V gives CDR1 LGHNA, CDR2 YSLEER. This CDR3 is built from 16 residues. CDR3 sequence reads: CASSQGPTGATGELFF. The CDR3 DNA follows: TGCGCCAGCAGCCAAGGACCAACAGGGGCCACCGGGGAGCTGTTTTTT.